Following are 19 T cell receptor beta chains from one sample sequenced in a study of radiation and T cells in renal cell carcinoma. Treatment meaning: treatment-naive control, cytoreductive nephrectomy. Some clones are missing from TCRdb's copy, which holds only in-frame ones; the method was immunoSEQ multiplex PCR. The sample lists 9,100 or so clones; about 61% were seen once. Material: tumor tissue, obtained from a patient whose treatment was nephrectomy without radiotherapy. The receptor set was obtained from a man aged 55 to 70 with renal cell carcinoma.

The chain combines TRBV11-2 with TRBJ2-3, with D unresolved. The V gene's germline CDR1 is SGHAT and CDR2 FQNNGV. The CDR3 covers 10 residues. Trimming took off 1 base at V and 8 bases at J, with 1 base between the two ends. CDR3 coding DNA: TGTGCCAGCAGCTTAGGTACGCAGTATTTT. Its translation is CASSLGTQYF.

The CDR3 loop reads CASSLVLAGTREQYF. CDR3 DNA sequence: TGTGCCAGCAGCTTGGTACTAGCGGGGACCCGCGAGCAGTACTTC. The genes are TRBV5-5 and TRBJ2-7; the match to TRBD2 covers 10 bases. The V gene's germline CDR1 is SGHKS and CDR2 YYEKEE (reference sequence). Losses at the gene ends were 0 bases for V and 6 bases for J; bases not matched to a gene: 6. This CDR3 comprises 15 residues.

The chain recombines TRBV29-1 with TRBJ2-3; 7 bases map to TRBD2. Germline V CDR1 and CDR2: SQVTM, ANQGSEA. The J segment lost 3 bases and the V segment lost 3 bases, leaving 3 bases of the junction unmatched. The CDR3 extends over 13 amino acids. Written as DNA, the CDR3 is TGCAGCGTTGACGACGGGGGGACAGATACGCAGTATTTT. Translated: CSVDDGGTDTQYF.

The V gene is TRBV7-6, the J gene TRBJ1-5; D is uncertain. From germline, CDR1 is SGHVS and CDR2 FNYEAQ. CDR3 length: 16 residues. With 5 bases removed from V and 4 bases from J, the gap between germline ends came to 18 bases. For the CDR3, the DNA is TGTGCCAGCAGCGCTCGGGCGGCAGGCGGAAATCAGCCCCAGCATTTT. Translated: CASSARAAGGNQPQHF.

The chain joins TRBV11-2 to TRBJ1-5, with D perhaps matching TRBD1 (5 bases). The CDR3 sequence is 15 residues long. The V end was cut by 5 bases, the J end by 4 bases, with 15 bases between. Per the germline V gene, CDR1 is SGHAT and CDR2 is FQNNGV. The CDR3 DNA is TGTGCCAGCAGCCCCACGGGGGAGAGGAATCAGCCCCAGCATTTT. Residues: CASSPTGERNQPQHF.

Sample share makes this clone medium-sized. This sequence joins TRBV4-3 and TRBJ1-6; D is uncertain. This CDR3 comprises 16 residues. V lost 0 bases and J lost 7, with 13 bases in between. The germline gives CDR1 LGHNA, CDR2 YSLEER. In DNA form, the CDR3 reads TGCGCCAGCAGCCAAGAACCTGGGAGGGAGAATTCACCCCTCCACTTT. It encodes CASSQEPGRENSPLHF.

The chain links TRBV7-3 to TRBJ1-2, with D perhaps matching TRBD1 (5 bases). Germline values: CDR1 SGHTA, CDR2 FQGTGA. This CDR3 region has 14 residues. V was shortened by 4 bases and J by 4 bases, with 13 bases between the two germline ends. CDR3 DNA: TGTGCCAGCAGCTCAGAGACAGCTTCCTATGGCTACACCTTC. Translating it yields CASSSETASYGYTF.

The genes are TRBV9 and TRBJ2-7, with D perhaps TRBD1 (5 bases). The CDR3 consists of 14 residues. Germline-derived CDR1 and CDR2 are SGDLS and YYNGEE. Trimming shortened V by 0 bases and J by 7 bases, and 14 bases separated the two germline ends. The CDR3 DNA is TGTGCCAGCAGCGTAGCCCCCGCAGGGTGGGAGCAGTACTTC. It yields the protein CASSVAPAGWEQYF.

In nucleotides, the CDR3 is TGTGCCAGCAGCTTAATAACGGGAGGGATATACAATGAGCAGTTCTTC. It encodes CASSLITGGIYNEQFF. This chain connects TRBV7-6 to TRBJ2-1, with 8 nucleotides matching TRBD2. Germline V gives CDR1 SGHVS, CDR2 FNYEAQ. The J segment lost 4 bases and the V segment lost 2 bases, leaving 7 bases of the junction unmatched. The CDR3 runs 16 residues.

By share of the sample, this clone is medium-sized. V usage is TRBV11-1 and J usage is TRBJ2-7; either TRBD1 or TRBD2 may supply D (5 bases each). Germline V gene sequence: CDR1 SGHAT, CDR2 FQDESV (reference sequence). This CDR3 spans 14 amino acids. The V end lost 3 bases, the J end lost 0 bases, and 9 bases lay between the germline ends. This chain's CDR3 is CASSFWGSSYEQYF. CDR3 in DNA: TGTGCCAGCAGCTTTTGGGGGAGCTCCTACGAGCAGTACTTC.

The rearrangement joins TRBV9 to TRBJ2-1; 12 bases line up with TRBD2. Germline CDR1 and CDR2: SGDLS and YYNGEE. This CDR3 comprises 15 residues. The trim removed 6 bases at V and 7 bases at J, leaving 8 bases unmatched. CDR3 bases: TGTGCCAGCACCTCCGGACTAGCGGGAAGTAATGAGCAGTTCTTC. This codes for CASTSGLAGSNEQFF. The full variable domain, with the rest looked up from reference TRBV9 and TRBJ2-1, is DSGVTQTPKHLITATGQRVTLRCSPRSGDLSVYWYQQSLDQGLQFLIQYYNGEERAKGNILERFSAQQFPDLHSELNLSSLELGDSALYFCASTSGLAGSNEQFFGPGTRLTVL.

This sequence joins TRBV5-4 and TRBJ2-7, with a tentative D call TRBD2 (6 bases). V was pared by 3 bases and J by 1 base, with 8 bases between. Per the germline V gene, CDR1 is SGHNT and CDR2 is YYREEE (reference sequence). The length of the CDR3 is 13 residues. The CDR3 loop is CASSSRGSYEQYF. The CDR3, as DNA: TGTGCCAGCAGCTCCCGGGGGTCCTACGAGCAGTACTTC.

The chain employs TRBV11-2 and TRBJ2-1, with a weak D call TRBD2 (5 bases). Germline V gene data show CDR1 as SGHAT and CDR2 as FQNNGV. The CDR3 spans 13 residues. V was trimmed by 1 base and J by 6 bases, leaving 7 bases between them. As DNA, the CDR3 is TGTGCCAGCAGCTTAGTACGGGGCAATGAGCAGTTCTTC. Amino acids: CASSLVRGNEQFF.

J is TRBJ2-7 and V is TRBV7-8; D perhaps matches TRBD1 (6 bases). Trimming removed 3 bases from V and 5 bases from J, with 11 bases in between. Germline V gene lookup returns CDR1 SGHVS and CDR2 FQNEAQ. The CDR3 runs 13 residues. The CDR3 coding sequence is TGTGCCAGCAGCTTCAAGGGGGTCCACGAGCAGTACTTC. Translation gives CASSFKGVHEQYF.

V gene TRBV23-1 combines with J gene TRBJ2-1; no firm D call. TRBV23-1 falls under the ORF class, with uncertain function. This CDR3 has 12 residues. With 1 base removed from V and 15 bases from J, the gap between germline ends came to 13 bases. The CDR3 nucleotides are TGCGCCAGCAGTCAATTTTGCGGCCTGGGGTTCTTC. This encodes CASSQFCGLGFF.

This clone was seen only once. DNA for the CDR3: TGTGCCAGCAGCTTAGGGGTCCATCAAGAGACCCAGTACTTC. As protein: CASSLGVHQETQYF. The chain joins TRBV7-2 to TRBJ2-5; D unresolved. The CDR3 consists of 14 residues. V was trimmed by 1 base and J by 2 bases, leaving 8 bases between them. Germline CDR1 SGHTA, CDR2 FQGNSA.

The chain couples TRBV5-1 to TRBJ1-6; no reliable D call. The germline gives CDR1 SGHRS, CDR2 YFSETQ. The CDR3 contains 14 residues. Trimming stripped 4 bases from V and 10 bases from J, with 15 bases between. The CDR3 loop is CASSGRGRDSPLHF. The CDR3 nucleotides read TGCGCCAGCAGCGGCCGAGGGCGAGACTCACCCCTCCACTTT.

The chain is built from TRBV5-1 and TRBJ2-1, with D unresolved. In germline, CDR1 is SGHRS, CDR2 YFSETQ. The CDR3 extends over 14 amino acids. V shed 2 bases and J shed 0 bases, with 6 bases lying between them. The CDR3 sequence is CASSLSSSYNEQFF. In DNA form, the CDR3 reads TGCGCCAGCAGCTTAAGTAGCTCCTACAATGAGCAGTTCTTC.

J is TRBJ2-7 and V is TRBV11-2; possible D gene TRBD2, 6 bases. The ends were cut back, 5 bases at V and 5 bases at J, with 10 bases in the middle. CDR1 and CDR2 (germline): SGHAT, FQNNGV. The CDR3 is 12 amino acids. CDR3 loop: CASSRLGNEQYF. CDR3 nucleotide sequence: TGTGCCAGCAGCCGACTAGGGAACGAGCAGTACTTC.